Each of the 27 T cell receptor beta chains below was sequenced from the same sample in a study of T cell changes during pregnancy in multiple sclerosis. Generated by immunoSEQ multiplex PCR, the TCRdb table keeps only in-frame clones and is missing some. The sample carries about 30,000 clones, nearly 90% recorded once. Sequenced material: CD8+ T cells from peripheral blood mononuclear cells, taken in the second trimester of pregnancy. The receptor set was obtained from a female donor with multiple sclerosis, enrolled in a pregnancy study.

In the case of this clone: Additional DNA sequences in this sample encode the identical CDR3. The rearrangement links TRBV6-5 to TRBJ1-1; weak D call: TRBD1 (5 bases). The germline V gene has CDR1 MNHEY and CDR2 SVGAGI. CDR3 length equals 12 residues. V dropped 0 bases and J dropped 11 bases, with 10 bases sitting between them. The CDR3, as DNA: TGTGCCAGCAGTTACTCGGGACGGGAGGCTTTCTTT. This encodes CASSYSGREAFF.

The chain carries TRBV13 and TRBJ2-7, with 9 bases identical to TRBD1. The CDR3 has 15 residues. After removal of 5 bases from V and 3 bases from J, the junction contained 8 bases not matched to a gene. The germline gives CDR1 PRHDT, CDR2 FYEKMQ (reference sequence). The CDR3 DNA is TGTGCCAGCAGCCCAACCAGGACAGGGGACTACGAGCAGTACTTC. The encoded protein is CASSPTRTGDYEQYF.

The chain carries TRBV7-9 and TRBJ2-7, with 7 bases lining up with TRBD1. This CDR3 contains 14 residues. CDR1 and CDR2 from the germline V gene are SEHNR and FQNEAQ (reference sequence). Germline trimming cut 4 bases from V and 2 bases from J; bases unmatched to any gene: 5. The CDR3 coding sequence is TGTGCCAGCAGCTCGACGACAGGGACCTACGAGCAGTACTTC. It encodes CASSSTTGTYEQYF.

The chain combines TRBV5-6 with TRBJ2-1; a possible D gene is TRBD2 (5 bases). This CDR3 contains 18 residues. Germline values: CDR1 SGHDT, CDR2 YYEEEE. V was trimmed by 1 base and J by 3 bases, leaving 20 bases between them. The CDR3 DNA is TGTGCCAGCAGCTTGAAACGATGGTTCCCCCGGGGCTACAATGAGCAGTTCTTC. Translated, it gives CASSLKRWFPRGYNEQFF.

The rearrangement joins TRBV11-1 to TRBJ1-2; 7 bases agree with TRBD1. Germline loops: CDR1 SGHAT, CDR2 FQDESV (reference sequence). The CDR3 has 13 residues. Losses at the gene ends were 5 bases for V and 6 bases for J; bases not matched to a gene: 6. The CDR3 bases are TGTGCCAGCAGCCCACAGGGGTTTAATGGCTACACCTTC. Translated, it gives CASSPQGFNGYTF.

The CDR3 here is CASSLTRGIQQETQYF. The CDR3 DNA reads TGTGCCAGTAGTCTCACCCGGGGGATCCAACAAGAGACCCAGTACTTC. The J gene is TRBJ2-5, the V gene TRBV19; TRBD2 is a possible D gene (6 bases). Trimming stripped 5 bases from V and 2 bases from J, with 18 bases between. CDR1 is LNHDA, CDR2 SQIVND, per germline (reference sequence). The CDR3 contains 16 residues.

The genes are TRBV28 and TRBJ2-1; TRBD1 aligns across 10 bases. V lost 9 bases, J lost 2 bases, and 1 base stayed unmatched. This CDR3 is 13 amino acids long. Germline CDR1 MDHEN, CDR2 SYDVKM. The chain's CDR3 is CASGQGAYNEQFF. CDR3 nucleotide sequence: TGTGCCAGTGGACAGGGGGCCTACAATGAGCAGTTCTTC.

The CDR3 nucleotides are TGCAGCGTTGATGGACAGTCACCTTACGGTGAGCAGTTCTTC. Residues: CSVDGQSPYGEQFF. This sequence joins TRBV29-1 and TRBJ2-1; the D gene is possibly TRBD1 (6 bases). Per the germline V gene, CDR1 is SQVTM and CDR2 is ANQGSEA. V lost 3 bases and J 9 bases, leaving 18 bases between the germline ends. The CDR3 consists of 14 residues.

The chain is built from TRBV5-1 and TRBJ2-7, with a tentative D call TRBD1 (5 bases). Trimming stripped 0 bases from V and 7 bases from J, with 8 bases between. CDR3 length equals 12 residues. Germline V CDR1 and CDR2: SGHRS, YFSETQ. The CDR3 bases are TGCGCCAGCAGCTTGGAGGGGCAGGAGCAGTACTTC. The encoded protein is CASSLEGQEQYF. Full variable domain (rest looked up from reference TRBV5-1 and TRBJ2-7): KAGVTQTPRYLIKTRGQQVTLSCSPISGHRSVSWYQQTPGQGLQFLFEYFSETQRNKGNFPGRFSGRQFSNSRSEMNVSTLELGDSALYLCASSLEGQEQYFGPGTRLTVT.

The V gene is TRBV11-2, the J gene TRBJ2-1; no reliable D call. Germline V gene data show CDR1 as SGHAT and CDR2 as FQNNGV. This CDR3 has 14 amino acids. CDR3 protein: CVSSPSSSYNEQFF. The DNA for the CDR3 is TGTGTGAGTTCACCATCTAGCTCCTACAATGAGCAGTTCTTC.

The V gene is TRBV15, the J gene TRBJ2-5; 7 positions match TRBD1. V lost 5 bases and J lost 5; bases outside the gene matches: 11. Germline V gene data show CDR1 as LNHNV and CDR2 as YYDKDF (reference sequence). The CDR3 contains 15 residues. For the CDR3, the DNA is TGTGCCACCAGCCGTGGGGCCCAGGGGGAGGAGACCCAGTACTTC. Its protein is CATSRGAQGEETQYF.

The chain uses TRBV4-1 and TRBJ1-4, with D perhaps matching TRBD1 (6 bases). Germline CDR1 is MGHRA and CDR2 is YSYEKL. Trimming took 0 bases from V and 3 from J, leaving 8 bases between them. The length of the CDR3 is 15 residues. CDR3 sequence: CASSQDGGSNEKLFF. The CDR3 DNA sequence: TGCGCCAGCAGCCAAGATGGGGGCTCTAATGAAAAACTGTTTTTT.

The gene calls are TRBV19 and TRBJ2-1; tentative D call: TRBD2 (5 bases). With 6 bases removed from V and 8 bases from J, the gap between germline ends came to 17 bases. This CDR3 spans 14 amino acids. The germline V gene encodes CDR1 LNHDA and CDR2 SQIVND (reference sequence). The CDR3 sequence: CASSPRTARDEQFF. The CDR3 DNA follows: TGTGCCAGTAGCCCGCGGACTGCTAGGGATGAGCAGTTCTTC.

This chain connects TRBV19 to TRBJ2-5, with 9 bases fitting TRBD2. Near its end, the DNA agrees better with TRBJ2-7, so the J call may be wrong. Germline CDR1 reads LNHDA; CDR2 reads SQIVND (reference sequence). This CDR3 region has 13 residues. CDR3: CASAAAGGYEQYF. CDR3 DNA sequence: TGTGCCAGCGCAGCAGCGGGGGGTTACGAGCAGTACTTC.

The chain is built from TRBV21-1 and TRBJ1-4; TRBD1 is the table's D call, not checked against the DNA. TRBV21-1 is shown as a pseudogene. The CDR3 is made up of 18 amino acids. The CDR3 spells CASSKISGRGAANEKLFF. The CDR3, as DNA: TGTGCCAGCAGCAAAATCAGTGGCAGGGGAGCGGCTAATGAAAAACTGTTTTTT.

The rearrangement links TRBV7-9 to TRBJ2-5; TRBD2 matches at 16 bases. Trimming at V came to 5 bases and at J to 7 bases, leaving 4 bases not matched to a gene. CDR1 is SEHNR and CDR2 is FQNEAQ in the germline V gene (reference sequence). This CDR3 comprises 15 residues. CDR3 nucleotide sequence: TGTGCCAGCAGCCCCGGGACTAGCGGGAGGGTGACCCAGTACTTC. It encodes CASSPGTSGRVTQYF.

J is TRBJ2-7 and V is TRBV7-9, with D possibly being TRBD2 (7 bases). Germline values: CDR1 SEHNR, CDR2 FQNEAQ (reference sequence). Trimming took 1 base from V and 7 from J, leaving 14 bases between them. The length of the CDR3 is 14 residues. CDR3 coding DNA: TGTGCCAGCAGCTTAGACGCGGGGGCGCGGGAGCAGTACTTC. Its translation: CASSLDAGAREQYF.

The chain combines TRBV27 with TRBJ1-4; D perhaps matches TRBD1 (5 bases). V was pared by 2 bases and J by 13 bases, with 11 bases between. Germline V CDR1 and CDR2: MNHEY, SMNVEV (reference sequence). This CDR3 comprises 12 residues. CDR3: CASSLGGNILFF. The CDR3, as DNA: TGTGCCAGCAGTTTAGGGGGGAACATACTGTTTTTT.

J is TRBJ1-1 and V is TRBV5-6; TRBD1 might be the D (6 bases). V dropped 1 base and J dropped 1 base, with 11 bases sitting between them. The CDR3 runs 15 residues. CDR1 is SGHDT, CDR2 YYEEEE, per germline. CDR3: CASSLLWGQNTEAFF. DNA for the CDR3: TGTGCCAGCAGCTTGTTGTGGGGGCAGAACACTGAAGCTTTCTTT.

This clone was seen only a few times. The chain uses TRBV7-3 and TRBJ1-1; tentative D call: TRBD1 (5 bases). Germline V gene sequence: CDR1 SGHTA, CDR2 FQGTGA. Trimming removed 2 bases at V and 8 bases at J, with 12 bases between. This CDR3 contains 13 residues. The DNA for the CDR3 is TGTGCCAGCAGCTTATTGGGGGGGAGAGAAGCTTTCTTT. Translation gives CASSLLGGREAFF.

This chain connects TRBV15 to TRBJ1-4; 9 bases align to TRBD1. The CDR3 is 13 residues long. Germline CDR1 is LNHNV and CDR2 is YYDKDF (reference sequence). V dropped 8 bases and J dropped 8; count of bases not matched to a gene: 6. CDR3 sequence: CATRGTGHEKLFF. As DNA, the CDR3 is TGTGCCACCCGGGGGACAGGGCACGAAAAACTGTTTTTT.

The CDR3 bases are TGTGCCAGCAGTGAAGGGAGTAATCAGCCCCAGCATTTT. Its protein product is CASSEGSNQPQHF. This chain connects TRBV6-4 to TRBJ1-5; no clear D gene. This CDR3 has 13 residues. The germline V gene encodes CDR1 MRHNA and CDR2 SNTAGT. V was trimmed by 3 bases and J by 4 bases, leaving 7 bases between them.

The V gene is TRBV19, the J gene TRBJ2-1; 10 nucleotides line up with TRBD2. Germline V lookup: CDR1 LNHDA, CDR2 SQIVND (reference sequence). J was trimmed by 4 bases and V by 1 base; bases with no gene match: 4. This CDR3 has 16 amino acids. As DNA, the CDR3 is TGTGCCAGTAGTATAGGGCTAGCGGGAGTGTACAATGAGCAGTTCTTC. Translating gives CASSIGLAGVYNEQFF. Combining the CDR3 with reference TRBV19 and TRBJ2-1 gives the whole variable domain DGGITQSPKYLFRKEGQNVTLSCEQNLNHDAMYWYRQDPGQGLRLIYYSQIVNDFQKGDIAEGYSVSREKKESFPLTVTSAQKNPTAFYLCASSIGLAGVYNEQFFGPGTRLTVL.

The V gene is TRBV27, the J gene TRBJ2-7; D is undetermined. Germline CDR1 MNHEY, CDR2 SMNVEV (reference sequence). There are 14 residues in the CDR3. V lost 6 bases to trimming and J lost 3 bases, with 15 bases between them. The CDR3 sequence: CASRSTRNDYEQYF. The CDR3 DNA reads as TGTGCCAGCAGATCGACACGGAACGACTACGAGCAGTACTTC.

The chain couples TRBV18 to TRBJ1-4; a possible D gene is TRBD1 (5 bases). The CDR3 sequence is 17 residues long. Germline CDR1 is KGHSH and CDR2 is LQKENI. Trimming removed 3 bases from V and 5 bases from J, with 19 bases in between. In DNA, the CDR3 is TGTGCCAGCTCACCCACTGGTATGTCAGGGATAAATGAAAAACTGTTTTTT. Translation gives CASSPTGMSGINEKLFF.

The CDR3 sequence is CASSTGQGRETQYF. As DNA, the CDR3 is TGTGCCAGCAGCACTGGACAGGGTAGGGAGACCCAGTACTTC. The V gene is TRBV7-2, the J gene TRBJ2-5; 8 positions match TRBD1. V gave up 5 bases and J gave up 5 bases; unmatched junction bases: 7. CDR1 is SGHTA, CDR2 FQGNSA, per germline. The CDR3 loop spans 14 amino acids.

V gene TRBV6-6 combines with J gene TRBJ1-2; D might be TRBD1 (6 bases). This CDR3 comprises 14 residues. Germline values: CDR1 MNHNY, CDR2 SVGAGI (reference sequence). V was trimmed by 6 bases and J by 4 bases, leaving 15 bases between them. This CDR3 reads CASRADSISYGYTF. For the CDR3, the DNA is TGTGCCAGCAGGGCGGACAGTATTAGCTATGGCTACACCTTC.